The 29 T cell receptor beta chains below all came from one sample that was sequenced in a study of T cell responses to AZD1222 COVID-19 vaccine (dated by TCRdb to 2020 to 2023). The library was produced with the immunoSEQ multiplex PCR assay. This immuneACCESS table, as held by TCRdb, lists in-frame sequences with V and J called but not all clones. Of the missing ones, under half trace to an unresolved V gene in checked studies; the others have no known cause. This sample comprises 90,000 to 150,000 clones, approximately 92% of them detected only once. The top ten constitute over 4% of the sample. The time point label for this specimen denotes: about 28 days (+/-7) after the second vaccine dose. The treatment or condition label on this specimen signifies: meningococcal conjugate vaccine given as trial control. The source material was peripheral blood, sampled 28 days after the second dose of the MenACWY control vaccine. The source is an adult who received the MenACWY meningococcal vaccine as a control.

The J gene is TRBJ2-7, the V gene TRBV6-1, with 10 bases lining up with TRBD1. V shed 4 bases, J shed 1 base, and the junction held 7 bases outside the gene matches. Germline CDR1 reads MNHNS; CDR2 reads SASEGT. The CDR3 runs 16 residues. The CDR3 here is CASSGPGQGRSYEQYV. The CDR3 DNA reads as TGTGCCAGCAGTGGGCCGGGACAGGGGCGATCCTACGAGCAGTACGTC.

The chain joins TRBV6-5 to TRBJ2-3; no clear D gene. Germline loops: CDR1 MNHEY, CDR2 SVGAGI. The germline V and J ends were trimmed by 4 bases and 4 bases, with 3 bases remaining between them. The CDR3 loop spans 11 amino acids. The DNA of the CDR3 is TGTGCCAGCAGTTTATCAGATACGCAGTATTTT. It specifies CASSLSDTQYF.

This clone was seen only once. The chain uses TRBV24-1 and TRBJ2-2; D is uncertain. Trimming removed 4 bases at V and 2 bases at J, with 4 bases between. Germline lookup yields CDR1 KGHDR and CDR2 SFDVKD. CDR3 length: 13 amino acids. The CDR3 sequence: CATSDTNTGELFF. The CDR3 coding sequence is TGTGCCACCAGTGACACTAACACCGGGGAGCTGTTTTTT.

This clone was seen only once. V usage is TRBV5-4 and J usage is TRBJ1-3; TRBD1 aligns across 9 bases. Germline trimming cut 3 bases from V and 2 bases from J; bases unmatched to any gene: 6. Germline V CDR1 and CDR2: SGHNT, YYREEE (reference sequence). The CDR3 has 16 residues. This chain's CDR3 is CASSSRDRGAGNTIYF. In nucleotides, the CDR3 is TGTGCCAGCAGCTCGCGTGACAGGGGGGCTGGAAACACCATATATTTT. The variable domain in full, completed from reference TRBV5-4 and TRBJ1-3, reads ETGVTQSPTHLIKTRGQQVTLRCSSQSGHNTVSWYQQALGQGPQFIFQYYREEENGRGNFPPRFSGLQFPNYSSELNVNALELDDSALYLCASSSRDRGAGNTIYFGEGSWLTVV.

This chain uses TRBV6-1 with TRBJ2-3, with TRBD2 matching over 9 bases. This CDR3 spans 16 amino acids. The germline V gene encodes CDR1 MNHNS and CDR2 SASEGT. V was clipped by 4 bases and J by 0 bases; unmatched bases: 5. The CDR3 loop is CASSAGTSRSTDTQYF. In DNA, the CDR3 is TGTGCCAGCAGTGCAGGGACTAGCAGGAGCACAGATACGCAGTATTTT.

The chain couples TRBV27 to TRBJ1-4; the match to TRBD1 covers 8 bases. The V and J ends lost 3 bases and 7 bases, in that order; junction bases with no gene match: 4. Germline CDR1 and CDR2: MNHEY and SMNVEV (reference sequence). This CDR3 contains 14 residues. The DNA for the CDR3 is TGTGCCAGCAGTTTTGGGACAGGAGTTGAAAAACTGTTTTTT. Translated, it gives CASSFGTGVEKLFF.

The chain joins TRBV28 to TRBJ1-1; no clear D. The CDR3 covers 15 residues. V lost 6 bases and J 2 bases, leaving 16 bases between the germline ends. CDR1 is MDHEN, CDR2 SYDVKM, per germline. The CDR3 nucleotides read TGTGCCAGCAGGACCCCCGGGAGGGTTAACACTGAAGCTTTCTTT. Its protein is CASRTPGRVNTEAFF.

The CDR3 region is CASSQSDRIIHYGYTF. Here the CDR3 DNA reads TGCGCCAGCAGTCAATCGGACAGGATAATACACTATGGCTACACCTTC. The V call is TRBV23-1, the J call TRBJ1-2; TRBD1 matches at 7 bases. TRBV23-1 is classed as an ORF, of uncertain function. The V and J ends lost 0 bases and 3 bases, in that order; junction bases with no gene match: 7. CDR3 length: 16 residues.

The genes are TRBV28 and TRBJ1-2, with TRBD1 matching 7 bases. The CDR3 is 15 residues long. With V trimmed by 7 bases and J by 3 bases, 11 bases remained unmatched. In germline, CDR1 is MDHEN, CDR2 SYDVKM. The CDR3: CASTPQGTRDYGYTF. The CDR3 coding sequence is TGTGCCAGCACCCCACAGGGGACTAGGGACTATGGCTACACCTTC.

The chain carries TRBV28 and TRBJ2-2; D call uncertain. From germline, CDR1 is MDHEN and CDR2 SYDVKM. This CDR3 is built from 11 residues. V lost 4 bases and J lost 6, with 3 bases in between. CDR3 amino acids: CASSSPGELFF. In DNA, the CDR3 is TGTGCCAGCAGTTCGCCCGGGGAGCTGTTTTTT.

Points on this clone: Different DNA sequences within this sample yield the same CDR3. The chain couples TRBV15 to TRBJ1-3, with D uncertain. V was trimmed by 0 bases and J by 2 bases, leaving 2 bases between them. The CDR3 runs to 13 residues. Germline CDR1 and CDR2: LNHNV and YYDKDF (reference sequence). CDR3 sequence reads: CATSRDPGNTIYF. The CDR3 bases are TGTGCCACCAGCAGAGACCCTGGAAACACCATATATTTT.

The chain uses TRBV11-3 and TRBJ2-3; no clear D gene. This CDR3 contains 12 residues. The germline V gene has CDR1 SGHNT and CDR2 YENEEA. The V end was cut by 5 bases, the J end by 6 bases, with 9 bases between. CDR3 in amino acids: CASSTKGDTQYF. CDR3 DNA: TGTGCCAGCAGCACAAAAGGGGATACGCAGTATTTT.

The chain joins TRBV5-1 to TRBJ1-1, with D possibly TRBD1 on 5 matching bases. The CDR3 extends over 15 amino acids. Trimming removed 1 base at V and 0 bases at J, with 10 bases between. Looked up from germline, CDR1 is SGHRS and CDR2 is YFSETQ. The CDR3 region is CASSLSTAVNTEAFF. The CDR3 nucleotides are TGCGCCAGCAGCTTGTCGACAGCCGTGAACACTGAAGCTTTCTTT.

This chain joins TRBV6-5 and TRBJ1-5; D is possibly TRBD1 (6 bases). CDR3 length: 14 residues. Deletions cut 5 bases from V and 0 bases from J, with 8 bases between. Germline V gene data show CDR1 as MNHEY and CDR2 as SVGAGI. The CDR3 DNA is TGTGCCAGCAGTAGGACAGATAGCAATCAGCCCCAGCATTTT. Translated, it gives CASSRTDSNQPQHF.

The rearrangement joins TRBV5-4 to TRBJ2-2; perhaps D is TRBD1 or TRBD2 (6 bases each). In germline, CDR1 is SGHNT, CDR2 YYREEE (reference sequence). The CDR3 covers 16 residues. V dropped 4 bases and J dropped 0 bases, with 13 bases sitting between them. DNA for the CDR3: TGTGCCAGCAGCGGCGGGACACCCGCGAACACCGGGGAGCTGTTTTTT. It translates to CASSGGTPANTGELFF.

V usage is TRBV24-1 and J usage is TRBJ2-1; 15 positions match TRBD2. The trim removed 3 bases at V and 0 bases at J, leaving 8 bases unmatched. Germline V CDR1 and CDR2: KGHDR, SFDVKD. The CDR3 spans 20 residues. The CDR3 bases are TGTGCCACCAGTGATCCGGGACTAGCGGGGGGTATTAGCTCCTACAATGAGCAGTTCTTC. It encodes CATSDPGLAGGISSYNEQFF.

This sequence joins TRBV11-3 and TRBJ2-2; D gene unclear. V was cut by 5 bases and J by 6 bases, with 10 bases left in between. From germline, CDR1 is SGHNT and CDR2 YENEEA. The CDR3 has 13 residues. CDR3 loop: CASSKAGAGELFF. CDR3 coding DNA: TGTGCCAGCAGCAAGGCCGGCGCCGGGGAGCTGTTTTTT.

The chain recombines TRBV4-3 with TRBJ2-1, with a weak D call TRBD1 (6 bases). V was cut by 1 base and J by 0 bases, with 16 bases left in between. The CDR3 has 18 amino acids. Germline-derived CDR1 and CDR2 are LGHNA and YSLEER. The CDR3 sequence: CASSQGSVGASSYNEQFF. The DNA for the CDR3 is TGCGCCAGCAGCCAAGGCTCCGTGGGGGCGAGCTCCTACAATGAGCAGTTCTTC.

This chain's CDR3 is CASSLITNYGYTF. As DNA, the CDR3 is TGCGCCAGCAGCTTGATAACCAACTATGGCTACACCTTC. The J gene is TRBJ1-2, the V gene TRBV5-1; D gene ambiguous. Trimming left V 1 base short and J 2 bases short, with 6 bases between. CDR1 SGHRS and CDR2 YFSETQ come from the germline V gene. The CDR3 loop spans 13 amino acids.

The V call is TRBV18, the J call TRBJ1-1, with D tentatively TRBD1 (5 bases). The length of the CDR3 is 15 residues. V was trimmed by 1 base and J by 2 bases, leaving 11 bases between them. Germline V gives CDR1 KGHSH, CDR2 LQKENI. CDR3: CASSPLDSLNTEAFF. The DNA for the CDR3 is TGTGCCAGCTCACCACTTGACAGCCTTAACACTGAAGCTTTCTTT.

The V call is TRBV9, the J call TRBJ2-6, with D unclear. CDR3 length: 16 residues. Deletions cut 3 bases from V and 2 bases from J, with 12 bases between. From germline, CDR1 is SGDLS and CDR2 YYNGEE. As DNA, the CDR3 is TGTGCCAGCAGCGGGATGAGGTGGGCTGGGGCCAACGTCCTGACTTTC. Translated, it gives CASSGMRWAGANVLTF.

CDR3 in DNA: TGTGCCAGCAGCCTAGGCCCAGGGGCCAAAAACATTCAGTACTTC. This gives the protein CASSLGPGAKNIQYF. The J gene is TRBJ2-4, the V gene TRBV7-6; a weak D match, TRBD1 (5 bases). The CDR3 consists of 15 residues. Per the germline V gene, CDR1 is SGHVS and CDR2 is FNYEAQ. V dropped 5 bases and J dropped 1 base, with 12 bases sitting between them.

The rearrangement uses TRBV11-2 and TRBJ2-7, with TRBD1 as a possible D gene (6 bases). V was shortened by 5 bases and J by 0 bases, with 14 bases between the two germline ends. The CDR3 length is 15 residues. From germline, CDR1 is SGHAT and CDR2 FQNNGV. CDR3 in amino acids: CASSRDTVSSYEQYV. DNA for the CDR3: TGTGCCAGCAGCCGGGACACCGTAAGCTCCTACGAGCAGTACGTC.

The chain uses TRBV7-9 and TRBJ2-3; the D gene is possibly TRBD1 (5 bases). V shed 0 bases and J shed 7 bases, with 8 bases lying between them. From germline, CDR1 is SEHNR and CDR2 FQNEAQ (reference sequence). CDR3 length: 13 residues. CDR3: CASSLAGANTQYF. Here the CDR3 DNA reads TGTGCCAGCAGCTTAGCAGGGGCAAATACGCAGTATTTT.

This clone was recorded once. This chain uses TRBV4-2 with TRBJ2-3, with 15 nucleotides matching TRBD2. Germline loops: CDR1 LGHNA, CDR2 YNFKEQ. The CDR3 has 19 amino acids. V gave up 3 bases and J gave up 2 bases; unmatched junction bases: 9. The CDR3 DNA sequence: TGTGCCAGCAGCCAGGGACTAGCGGGGGGTTCCCCTTTCACAGATACGCAGTATTTT. Amino acid sequence: CASSQGLAGGSPFTDTQYF.

The chain carries TRBV28 and TRBJ2-5, with 7 nucleotides matching TRBD2. The CDR3 runs 14 residues. Trimming took 4 bases from V and 5 from J; bases not matched to a gene: 7. The germline V gene encodes CDR1 MDHEN and CDR2 SYDVKM. CDR3 loop: CASSSLLALETQYF. The CDR3 nucleotides read TGTGCCAGCAGTTCCTTACTAGCGTTGGAGACCCAGTACTTC.

The chain recombines TRBV7-8 with TRBJ1-5; D gene uncertain. This CDR3 spans 14 amino acids. CDR1 is SGHVS and CDR2 is FQNEAQ in the germline V gene. V lost 3 bases, J lost 7 bases, and 13 bases lay in between. The CDR3: CASSFRLAGQPQHF. The CDR3, as DNA: TGTGCCAGCAGCTTTAGGCTCGCCGGGCAGCCCCAGCATTTT.

This clone has a single count. The genes are TRBV24-1 and TRBJ2-5; 7 nucleotides agree with TRBD1. CDR1 KGHDR and CDR2 SFDVKD come from the germline V gene. With 11 bases clipped from V and 0 bases from J, the junction kept 2 bases outside the gene matches. The CDR3 is 12 amino acids. CDR3 sequence: CAIGTDQETQYF. CDR3 sequence (DNA): TGTGCCATCGGGACAGACCAAGAGACCCAGTACTTC.

CDR3 in amino acids: CASSRDSYNEQFF. The CDR3 DNA sequence: TGTGCCAGCAGCCGGGACTCCTACAATGAGCAGTTCTTC. The chain combines TRBV14 with TRBJ2-1; D is uncertain. The CDR3 has 13 amino acids. The germline V gene has CDR1 SGHDN and CDR2 FVKESK. V lost 4 bases to trimming and J lost 0 bases, with 4 bases between them.